Listed here is a single T cell receptor beta chain. Its specificity is not known. The data originate from a study of radiotherapy plus CTLA-4 blockade in lung cancer. Study in general: The study recorded objective responses in around a sixth of patients and disease control in roughly 34%.

Findings of the study overall: In blood, after radiotherapy plus ipilimumab, tumor-derived TCR clones expanded. Response was reportedly best predicted by early blood T cell clone dynamics, with interferon-beta.

This CDR3 has 12 residues. Germline V gene sequence: CDR1 SQVTM, CDR2 ANQGSEA. The J segment lost 7 bases and the V segment lost 7 bases, leaving 6 bases of the junction unmatched. Profiled with immunoSEQ multiplex PCR; TCRdb holds only in-frame clones, not every one. The sample shows tens of thousands of clones, over 75% of them seen only once. The sequenced sample was peripheral blood, obtained from a patient treated with radiotherapy plus ipilimumab. The rearrangement links TRBV29-1 to TRBJ1-4; 7 positions agree with TRBD1. The source is a human donor with non-small cell lung cancer that progressed on radiotherapy plus ipilimumab. CDR3 coding DNA: TGCAGCGCAGGGGGGGAGAGTGAAAAACTGTTTTTT. It translates to CSAGGESEKLFF.